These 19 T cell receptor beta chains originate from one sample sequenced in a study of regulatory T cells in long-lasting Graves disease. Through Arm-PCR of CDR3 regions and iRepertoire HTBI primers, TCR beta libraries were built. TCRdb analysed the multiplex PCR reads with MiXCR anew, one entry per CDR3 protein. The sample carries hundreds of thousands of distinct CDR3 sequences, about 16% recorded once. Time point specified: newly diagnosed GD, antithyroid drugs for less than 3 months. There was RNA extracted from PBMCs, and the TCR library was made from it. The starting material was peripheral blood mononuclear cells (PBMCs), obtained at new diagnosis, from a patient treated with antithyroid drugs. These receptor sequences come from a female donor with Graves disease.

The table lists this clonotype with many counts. The CDR3 here is CASSFSVGVLRPGNTIYF. The CDR3 coding sequence is TGTGCCAGCAGTTTTTCGGTCGGGGTCCTCCGCCCTGGAAACACCATATATTTT. The V call is TRBV12-3 or TRBV12-4, the J call TRBJ1-3; D is unresolved. The germline V and J ends were trimmed by 3 bases and 2 bases, with 20 bases remaining between them. CDR3 length: 18 residues.

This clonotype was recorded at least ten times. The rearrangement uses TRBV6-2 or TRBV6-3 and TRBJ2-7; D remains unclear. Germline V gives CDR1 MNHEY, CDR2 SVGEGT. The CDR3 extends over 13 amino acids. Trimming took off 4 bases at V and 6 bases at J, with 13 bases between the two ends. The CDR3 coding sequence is TGTGCCAGCAGTTCCGAAAGACATCGCGAGCAGTACTTC. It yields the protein CASSSERHREQYF.

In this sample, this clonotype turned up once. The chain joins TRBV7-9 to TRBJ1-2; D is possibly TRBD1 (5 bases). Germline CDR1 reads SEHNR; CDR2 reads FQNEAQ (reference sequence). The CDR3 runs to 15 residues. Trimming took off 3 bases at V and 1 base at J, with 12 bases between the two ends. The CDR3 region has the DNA TGTGCCAGCAGCTTTGGGACGCCGGATAACTATGGCTACACCTTC. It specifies CASSFGTPDNYGYTF.

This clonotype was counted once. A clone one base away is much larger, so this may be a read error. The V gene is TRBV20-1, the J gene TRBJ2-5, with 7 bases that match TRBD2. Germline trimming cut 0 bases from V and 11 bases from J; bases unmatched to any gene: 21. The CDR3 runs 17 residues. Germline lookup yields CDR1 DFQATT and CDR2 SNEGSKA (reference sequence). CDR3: CSARDRLAATSYNEQYF. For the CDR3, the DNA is TGCAGTGCTAGAGATAGGCTAGCGGCGACATCCTACAATGAGCAGTACTTC.

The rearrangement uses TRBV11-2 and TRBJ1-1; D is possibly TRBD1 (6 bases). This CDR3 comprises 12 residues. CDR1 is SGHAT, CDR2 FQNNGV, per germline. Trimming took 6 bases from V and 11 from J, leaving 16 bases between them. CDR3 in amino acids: CASSPRRGRAFF. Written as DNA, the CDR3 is TGTGCCAGCAGTCCCCGGAGGGGGAGGGCTTTCTTT.

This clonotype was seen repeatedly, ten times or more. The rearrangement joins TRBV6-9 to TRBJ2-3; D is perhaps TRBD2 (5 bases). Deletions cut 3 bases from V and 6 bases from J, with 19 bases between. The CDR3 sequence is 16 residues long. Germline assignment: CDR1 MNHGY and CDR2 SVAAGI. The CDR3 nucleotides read TGTGCCAGCAGTTACCTTACCGGGATGCAACGGGATACGCAGTATTTT. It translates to CASSYLTGMQRDTQYF.

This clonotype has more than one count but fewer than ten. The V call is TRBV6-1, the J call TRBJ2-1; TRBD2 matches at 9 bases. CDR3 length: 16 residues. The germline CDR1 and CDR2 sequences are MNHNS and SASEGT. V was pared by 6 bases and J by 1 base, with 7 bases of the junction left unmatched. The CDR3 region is CASRPIAGVSYNEQFF. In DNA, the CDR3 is TGTGCCAGCAGACCTATAGCGGGGGTTTCCTACAATGAGCAGTTCTTC.

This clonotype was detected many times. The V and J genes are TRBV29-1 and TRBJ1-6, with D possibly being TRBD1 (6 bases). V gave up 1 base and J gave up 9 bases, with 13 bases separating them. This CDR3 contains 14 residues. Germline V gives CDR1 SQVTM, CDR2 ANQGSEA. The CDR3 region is CSVEVGGKGSPLHF. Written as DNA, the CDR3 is TGCAGCGTTGAAGTCGGGGGCAAGGGTTCACCCCTCCACTTT.

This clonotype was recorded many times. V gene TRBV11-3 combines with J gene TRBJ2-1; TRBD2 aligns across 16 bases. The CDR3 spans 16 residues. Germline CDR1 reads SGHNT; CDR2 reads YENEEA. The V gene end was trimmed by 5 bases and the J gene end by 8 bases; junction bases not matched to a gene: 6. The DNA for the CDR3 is TGTGCCAGCAGCGCCGGGACTAGCGGGGGGGGCGATGAGCAGTTCTTC. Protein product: CASSAGTSGGGDEQFF. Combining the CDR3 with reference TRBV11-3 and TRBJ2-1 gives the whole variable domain EAGVVQSPRYKIIEKKQPVAFWCNPISGHNTLYWYLQNLGQGPELLIRYENEEAVDDSQLPKDRFSAERLKGVDSTLKIQPAELGDSAVYLCASSAGTSGGGDEQFFGPGTRLTVL.

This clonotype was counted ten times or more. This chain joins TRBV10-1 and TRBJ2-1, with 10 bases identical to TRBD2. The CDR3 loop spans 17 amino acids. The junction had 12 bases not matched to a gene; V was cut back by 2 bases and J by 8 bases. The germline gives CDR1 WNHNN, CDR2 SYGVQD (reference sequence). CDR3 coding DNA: TGCGCCAGCAGTGAGAATCCCGCTAGCGGGAGCTGGCATGAGCAGTTCTTC. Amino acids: CASSENPASGSWHEQFF.

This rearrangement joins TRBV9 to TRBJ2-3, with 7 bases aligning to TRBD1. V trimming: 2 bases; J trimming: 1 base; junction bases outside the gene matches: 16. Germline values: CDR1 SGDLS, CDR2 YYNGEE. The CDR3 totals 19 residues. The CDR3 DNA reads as TGTGCCAGCAGCGTGGGATGGGCGGCGACAGGGCAGGGCACAGATACGCAGTATTTT. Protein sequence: CASSVGWAATGQGTDTQYF.

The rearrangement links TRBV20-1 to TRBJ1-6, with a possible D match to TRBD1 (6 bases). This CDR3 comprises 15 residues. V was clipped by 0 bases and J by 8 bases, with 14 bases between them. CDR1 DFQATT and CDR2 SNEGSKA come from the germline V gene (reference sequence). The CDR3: CSARDPQQGHSPLHF. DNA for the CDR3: TGCAGTGCTAGAGATCCCCAGCAGGGGCATTCACCCCTCCACTTT.

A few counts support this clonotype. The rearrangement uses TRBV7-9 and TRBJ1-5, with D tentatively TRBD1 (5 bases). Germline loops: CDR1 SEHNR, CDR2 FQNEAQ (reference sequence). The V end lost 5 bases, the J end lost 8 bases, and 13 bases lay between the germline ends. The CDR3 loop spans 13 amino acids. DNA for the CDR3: TGTGCCAGCAGCCCAGGGTTTCTGGAGCCCCAGCATTTT. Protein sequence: CASSPGFLEPQHF.

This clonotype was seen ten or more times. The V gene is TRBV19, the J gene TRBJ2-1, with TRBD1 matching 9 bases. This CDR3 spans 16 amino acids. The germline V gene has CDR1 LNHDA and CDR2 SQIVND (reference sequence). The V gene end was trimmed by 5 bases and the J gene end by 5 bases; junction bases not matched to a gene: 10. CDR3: CASSFAGTGRNNEQFF. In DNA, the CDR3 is TGTGCCAGTAGTTTCGCCGGGACAGGGCGAAACAATGAGCAGTTCTTC.

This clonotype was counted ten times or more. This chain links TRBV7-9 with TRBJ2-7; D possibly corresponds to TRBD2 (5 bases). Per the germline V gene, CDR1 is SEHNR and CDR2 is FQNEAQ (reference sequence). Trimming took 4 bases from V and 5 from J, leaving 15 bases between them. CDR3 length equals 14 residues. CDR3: CASSSPVEADEQYF. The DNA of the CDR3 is TGTGCCAGCAGCTCCCCTGTGGAAGCGGACGAGCAGTACTTC.

The CDR3 DNA reads as TGTGCCAGCAGCCGCGCCGTTTATGTGGACGGGACAGAGAACACCGGGGAGCTGTTTTTT. It specifies CASSRAVYVDGTENTGELFF. The rearrangement joins TRBV3-1 to TRBJ2-2, with 7 bases identical to TRBD1. The germline V gene has CDR1 LGHDT and CDR2 YNNKEL (reference sequence). Trimming cost V 4 bases and J 1 base; bases outside gene matches: 18. The length of the CDR3 is 20 residues.

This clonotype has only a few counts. The CDR3 protein is CSVTGSRDTQYF. CDR3 coding DNA: TGCAGCGTTACGGGTTCGAGGGATACGCAGTATTTT. V gene TRBV29-1 combines with J gene TRBJ2-3; D is uncertain. This CDR3 comprises 12 residues. The V and J ends lost 5 bases and 6 bases respectively, with 12 bases between them. Per the germline V gene, CDR1 is SQVTM and CDR2 is ANQGSEA.

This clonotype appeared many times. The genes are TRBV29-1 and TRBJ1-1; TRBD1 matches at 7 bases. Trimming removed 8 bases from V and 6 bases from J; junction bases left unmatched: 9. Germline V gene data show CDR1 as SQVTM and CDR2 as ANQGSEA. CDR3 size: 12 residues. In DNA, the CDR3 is TGCAGCAACCAAGACAGGGAAGCTGAAGCTTTCTTT. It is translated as CSNQDREAEAFF.

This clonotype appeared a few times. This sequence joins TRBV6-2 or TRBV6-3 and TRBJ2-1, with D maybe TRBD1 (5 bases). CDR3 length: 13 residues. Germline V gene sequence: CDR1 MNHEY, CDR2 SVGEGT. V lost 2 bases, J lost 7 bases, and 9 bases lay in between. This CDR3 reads CASSYRGSNEQFF. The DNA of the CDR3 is TGTGCCAGCAGTTACAGGGGATCAAATGAGCAGTTCTTC.